The 26 T cell receptor beta chains in this list originate from one sample, sequenced in a study of T cell responses to AZD1222 COVID-19 vaccine. Here immunoSEQ multiplex PCR was the method, and the copy in TCRdb shows in-frame clones only, minus some. This table holds around 77,000 clones, roughly 85% found once. The source material was peripheral blood, sampled on day 0 of AZD1222 vaccination. These receptors were obtained from an adult in good health.

This clone occurred once. The chain combines TRBV5-1 with TRBJ1-1; D call uncertain. CDR3 length equals 13 residues. In germline, CDR1 is SGHRS, CDR2 YFSETQ. The germline V and J ends were trimmed by 4 bases and 0 bases, with 7 bases remaining between them. The CDR3 DNA sequence: TGCGCCAGCAGCGCGGGATTGAACACTGAAGCTTTCTTT. This sequence encodes CASSAGLNTEAFF. Variable domain in full (rest from reference TRBV5-1 and TRBJ1-1): KAGVTQTPRYLIKTRGQQVTLSCSPISGHRSVSWYQQTPGQGLQFLFEYFSETQRNKGNFPGRFSGRQFSNSRSEMNVSTLELGDSALYLCASSAGLNTEAFFGQGTRLTVV.

The chain's CDR3 is CAWSPRDRGRDEQFF. The CDR3, as DNA: TGTGCCTGGAGTCCCCGGGACAGGGGTCGGGATGAGCAGTTCTTC. The chain links TRBV30 to TRBJ2-1; 10 nucleotides align to TRBD1. The CDR3 has 15 residues. CDR1 is GTSNPN, CDR2 SVGIG, per germline (reference sequence). The V gene end was trimmed by 2 bases and the J gene end by 8 bases; junction bases not matched to a gene: 9.

The rearrangement uses TRBV30 and TRBJ1-5, with 7 bases fitting TRBD1. CDR3 length: 17 amino acids. Germline V lookup: CDR1 GTSNPN, CDR2 SVGIG (reference sequence). V shed 5 bases, J shed 0 bases, and the junction held 13 bases outside the gene matches. Here the CDR3 DNA reads TGTGCCTGGCGAGCAAAGGGGGCTATGTTTAGCAATCAGCCCCAGCATTTT. Its translation is CAWRAKGAMFSNQPQHF.

The V gene is TRBV7-3, the J gene TRBJ2-1; D is perhaps TRBD2 (6 bases). Per the germline V gene, CDR1 is SGHTA and CDR2 is FQGTGA. V was shortened by 3 bases and J by 9 bases, with 15 bases between the two germline ends. The CDR3 runs to 14 residues. This chain's CDR3 is CASSFNLNSGEQFF. CDR3 nucleotide sequence: TGTGCCAGCAGCTTTAACCTCAATAGCGGTGAGCAGTTCTTC.

The chain combines TRBV4-2 with TRBJ2-7; TRBD2 is a possible D gene (6 bases). The germline V gene has CDR1 LGHNA and CDR2 YNFKEQ. CDR3 length: 14 amino acids. Trimming shortened V by 4 bases and J by 7 bases, and 17 bases separated the two germline ends. The CDR3 reads CASSLGLASREQYF. CDR3 DNA sequence: TGTGCCAGCAGCCTGGGGCTAGCGAGTCGTGAGCAGTACTTC.

V usage is TRBV7-6 and J usage is TRBJ2-2, with D possibly TRBD2 on 6 matching bases. Germline values: CDR1 SGHVS, CDR2 FNYEAQ. Between the trimmed V and J ends, which lost 1 base and 4 bases, there was a span of 7 bases. There are 14 residues in the CDR3. For the CDR3, the DNA is TGTGCCAGCAGCTTAGTGACTAGCACCGGGGAGCTGTTTTTT. Translating it yields CASSLVTSTGELFF.

The chain recombines TRBV24-1 with TRBJ1-4; maybe TRBD1 (6 bases). Between the trimmed V and J ends, which lost 3 bases and 6 bases, there was a span of 16 bases. This CDR3 spans 16 amino acids. The germline V gene has CDR1 KGHDR and CDR2 SFDVKD. CDR3 sequence (DNA): TGTGCCACCAGTGATCCAGGGGACGGCACGGATGAAAAACTGTTTTTT. Protein: CATSDPGDGTDEKLFF.

This clone was picked up one time. This chain uses TRBV6-6 with TRBJ1-1; tentatively, D is TRBD1 (6 bases). This CDR3 has 14 residues. The germline V and J ends were trimmed by 6 bases and 0 bases, with 11 bases remaining between them. The germline V gene has CDR1 MNHNY and CDR2 SVGAGI (reference sequence). DNA for the CDR3: TGTGCCAGCAGCAAGGGGGGCATGAACACTGAAGCTTTCTTT. Amino acid sequence: CASSKGGMNTEAFF.

The V call is TRBV4-2, the J call TRBJ2-7; no definite D call. The CDR3 is 12 amino acids. Trimming took off 3 bases at V and 0 bases at J, with 3 bases between the two ends. Germline values: CDR1 LGHNA, CDR2 YNFKEQ. CDR3 sequence: CASSHVSYEQYF. CDR3 bases: TGTGCCAGCAGCCATGTCTCCTACGAGCAGTACTTC.

This chain uses TRBV5-4 with TRBJ2-1, with 8 bases identical to TRBD2. Looked up from germline, CDR1 is SGHNT and CDR2 is YYREEE (reference sequence). The V gene end was trimmed by 5 bases and the J gene end by 7 bases; junction bases not matched to a gene: 8. The CDR3 runs 14 residues. DNA for the CDR3: TGTGCCAGCAGTCAACCGGGACTAGATAATGAGCAGTTCTTC. Amino acids: CASSQPGLDNEQFF.

V and J are TRBV19 and TRBJ2-1; D perhaps matches TRBD1 (6 bases). Per germline, CDR1 LNHDA and CDR2 SQIVND (reference sequence). This CDR3 is 13 amino acids long. Trimming pared 10 bases from V and 4 bases from J, leaving 14 bases between. The CDR3 is CATPWQGYNEQFF. For the CDR3, the DNA is TGTGCCACCCCCTGGCAGGGGTACAATGAGCAGTTCTTC. Using reference TRBV19 and TRBJ2-1 for the parts outside the CDR3, the full variable domain is DGGITQSPKYLFRKEGQNVTLSCEQNLNHDAMYWYRQDPGQGLRLIYYSQIVNDFQKGDIAEGYSVSREKKESFPLTVTSAQKNPTAFYLCATPWQGYNEQFFGPGTRLTVL.

The rearrangement links TRBV19 to TRBJ1-2; perhaps TRBD1 as D (5 bases). Between the trimmed V and J ends, which lost 3 bases and 2 bases, there was a span of 13 bases. CDR3 length: 15 amino acids. Germline V gives CDR1 LNHDA, CDR2 SQIVND (reference sequence). DNA for the CDR3: TGTGCCAGTAGTATGGGACCATACCAAAACTATGGCTACACCTTC. Translation gives CASSMGPYQNYGYTF. Full variable domain (rest looked up from reference TRBV19 and TRBJ1-2): DGGITQSPKYLFRKEGQNVTLSCEQNLNHDAMYWYRQDPGQGLRLIYYSQIVNDFQKGDIAEGYSVSREKKESFPLTVTSAQKNPTAFYLCASSMGPYQNYGYTFGSGTRLTVV.

This clone was recorded only once. The rearrangement uses TRBV12-3 or TRBV12-4 and TRBJ2-2; D is perhaps TRBD1 (5 bases). V was clipped by 7 bases and J by 6 bases, with 12 bases between them. The CDR3 runs 13 residues. CDR3 protein: CASNVGVSGELFF. The CDR3 DNA reads as TGTGCCAGCAACGTAGGGGTCTCCGGGGAGCTGTTTTTT.

The chain employs TRBV3-1 (or the pseudogene TRBV3-2) and TRBJ2-1; 11 bases agree with TRBD2. The CDR3 extends over 17 amino acids. Germline CDR1 reads LGHDT; CDR2 reads YNNKEL (reference sequence). V shed 2 bases and J 1 base; nucleotides not matched to a gene: 4. CDR3 sequence reads: CASSQQLAGESYNEQFF. Written as DNA, the CDR3 is TGTGCCAGCAGCCAACAACTAGCGGGAGAATCCTACAATGAGCAGTTCTTC.

The gene calls are TRBV19 and TRBJ2-1; 8 bases fit TRBD2. V trimming: 8 bases; J trimming: 1 base; junction bases outside the gene matches: 7. Germline lookup yields CDR1 LNHDA and CDR2 SQIVND (reference sequence). The CDR3 totals 15 residues. CDR3 in DNA: TGTGCCAGTGGAAGCGGGAGAAGTTCCTACAATGAGCAGTTCTTC. Translation: CASGSGRSSYNEQFF.

A single count supports this clone. CDR3 residues: CAISEFLGETGNNNQPQHF. For the CDR3, the DNA is TGTGCCATCAGTGAGTTTTTGGGGGAAACAGGGAATAACAATCAGCCCCAGCATTTT. V is TRBV10-3 and J is TRBJ1-5; maybe TRBD1 (6 bases). The germline CDR1 and CDR2 sequences are ENHRY and SYGVKD. Trimming stripped 1 base from V and 3 bases from J, with 22 bases between. The CDR3 consists of 19 residues.

The chain couples TRBV28 to TRBJ2-1, with no clear D. This CDR3 spans 10 amino acids. Trimming removed 4 bases at V and 9 bases at J, with 4 bases between. CDR1 and CDR2 (germline): MDHEN, SYDVKM. The CDR3 here is CASSSIEQFF. CDR3 coding DNA: TGTGCCAGCAGTTCGATTGAGCAGTTCTTC.

The chain employs TRBV18 and TRBJ1-1; D is uncertain. Germline lookup yields CDR1 KGHSH and CDR2 LQKENI. Trimming took off 10 bases at V and 1 base at J, with 13 bases between the two ends. CDR3 size: 13 residues. CDR3 DNA: TGTGCCACCGCCGCCACGGCGAACACTGAAGCTTTCTTT. It yields the protein CATAATANTEAFF.

The rearrangement uses TRBV24-1 and TRBJ2-7; TRBD2 matches at 8 bases. Germline values: CDR1 KGHDR, CDR2 SFDVKD. After removal of 8 bases from V and 3 bases from J, the junction contained 5 bases not matched to a gene. The CDR3 runs to 13 residues. The CDR3 is CATTRGGNYEQYF. In DNA form, the CDR3 reads TGTGCCACCACACGCGGGGGGAACTACGAGCAGTACTTC.

The V call is TRBV9, the J call TRBJ2-1; TRBD2 aligns across 9 bases. The length of the CDR3 is 14 residues. Germline CDR1 reads SGDLS; CDR2 reads YYNGEE. With V trimmed by 4 bases and J by 9 bases, 8 bases remained unmatched. This chain's CDR3 is CASSPRPSGVEQFF. DNA of the CDR3: TGTGCCAGCAGCCCACGTCCTAGCGGGGTTGAGCAGTTCTTC.

The chain couples TRBV4-2 to TRBJ2-4; the D gene is possibly TRBD2 (5 bases). Germline V lookup: CDR1 LGHNA, CDR2 YNFKEQ. V lost 1 base and J lost 7, with 17 bases in between. The CDR3 is 16 amino acids. CDR3 sequence: CASSQGHPDRGNIQYF. As DNA, the CDR3 is TGTGCCAGCAGCCAAGGACACCCCGATCGAGGGAACATTCAGTACTTC.

The chain recombines TRBV5-1 with TRBJ1-1, with D uncertain. V lost 4 bases and J lost 1, with 14 bases in between. This CDR3 is built from 15 residues. Germline V gene lookup returns CDR1 SGHRS and CDR2 YFSETQ. CDR3: CASSPREGGNTEAFF. In DNA form, the CDR3 reads TGCGCCAGCAGCCCCCGCGAGGGAGGGAACACTGAAGCTTTCTTT.

The DNA for the CDR3 is TGTGCCAGCAGCCCCCAAGGAGGGAGCTCCTACAATGAGCAGTTCTTC. As protein: CASSPQGGSSYNEQFF. The rearrangement uses TRBV7-8 and TRBJ2-1; D might be TRBD2 (6 bases). This CDR3 contains 16 residues. V was cut by 5 bases and J by 0 bases, with 14 bases left in between. The germline V gene has CDR1 SGHVS and CDR2 FQNEAQ.

The chain carries TRBV7-9 and TRBJ1-1, with D maybe TRBD1 (6 bases). The V end was cut by 1 base, the J end by 5 bases, with 11 bases between. The CDR3 has 14 residues. The V gene's germline CDR1 is SEHNR and CDR2 FQNEAQ (reference sequence). The CDR3 here is CASSLETGETEAFF. The CDR3 nucleotides read TGTGCCAGCAGCTTAGAGACAGGAGAGACTGAAGCTTTCTTT.

This clone showed up many times. The V call is TRBV7-9, the J call TRBJ2-1, with D maybe TRBD1 (6 bases). The CDR3 totals 14 residues. CDR1 is SEHNR, CDR2 FQNEAQ, per germline (reference sequence). The V end lost 6 bases, the J end lost 10 bases, and 19 bases lay between the germline ends. The CDR3 coding sequence is TGTGCCAGCAGACAAACCGTGGACAGATCGGAGCAGTTCTTC. This codes for CASRQTVDRSEQFF.

The chain is built from TRBV7-9 and TRBJ1-5; tentatively, D is TRBD1 (5 bases). This CDR3 spans 15 amino acids. Germline values: CDR1 SEHNR, CDR2 FQNEAQ (reference sequence). The germline V and J ends were trimmed by 5 bases and 2 bases, with 13 bases remaining between them. CDR3 sequence reads: CASSKARDGNQPQHF. CDR3 DNA sequence: TGTGCCAGCAGCAAAGCGAGGGACGGCAATCAGCCCCAGCATTTT.